The T cell receptor (beta chain) described here comes from a study of response to subunit inactivated influenza vaccine. Regarding the study as a whole: The authors offered the suggestion that each seasonal influenza vaccination recruits few new T cells.

Germline lookup yields CDR1 DFQATT and CDR2 SNEGSKA (reference sequence). The CDR3 consists of 17 residues. V gave up 0 bases and J gave up 5 bases; unmatched junction bases: 10. About this clonotype itself: Its target is not known.

TCRdb re-analysed the RT-PCR reads in MiXCR, keeping a single row per CDR3 protein. The repertoire holds more than 600,000 distinct CDR3 sequences, approximately 18% seen once, with about 11% in the top ten. Source: PBMCs from blood, taken roughly 5 days after vaccination. The V call is TRBV20-1, the J call TRBJ2-1; 10 nucleotides align to TRBD2. The receptor's source is a man aged 45 to 65 who received an inactivated influenza vaccine. CDR3 region: CSARDRLAGVVHNEQFF. CDR3 bases: TGCAGTGCTAGAGATCGGCTAGCGGGAGTCGTCCACAATGAGCAGTTCTTC.